This T cell receptor beta chain was identified during a study of glioma-infiltrating T cells. The iRepertoire nested amplicon-rescue multiplex PCR amplified TCR alpha and beta CDR3s from RNA. For one-step reverse transcription and amplification, about 85-400 ng of tissue mRNA or PBMC total RNA was used. TCRdb recomputed calls from the multiplex PCR reads with MiXCR, one row per CDR3 protein. The sample yields 100,000 to 150,000 distinct CDR3 sequences, around 25% seen once. The study, taken as a whole, reports: Gliomas, especially low-grade, showed above-expected tissue-blood divergence; non-neoplastic patients showed below.

Germline assignment: CDR1 DFQATT and CDR2 SNEGSKA (reference sequence). The J segment lost 0 bases and the V segment lost 6 bases, leaving 9 bases of the junction unmatched. This CDR3 region has 15 residues. This clonotype was observed many times. Its antigen is currently unknown. V usage is TRBV20-1 and J usage is TRBJ1-1; 8 nucleotides agree with TRBD1. This clonotype originated in a human donor with low-grade glioma or glioblastoma, undergoing nonglioma brain surgery, or in good health (not recorded which). The sequenced sample consisted of glioma tissue, nonneoplastic brain tissue, or PBMCs (not recorded which). The CDR3 sequence is CSARDRRDLNTEAFF. CDR3 DNA sequence: TGCAGTGCCCGGGACAGGCGAGATCTGAACACTGAAGCTTTCTTT.